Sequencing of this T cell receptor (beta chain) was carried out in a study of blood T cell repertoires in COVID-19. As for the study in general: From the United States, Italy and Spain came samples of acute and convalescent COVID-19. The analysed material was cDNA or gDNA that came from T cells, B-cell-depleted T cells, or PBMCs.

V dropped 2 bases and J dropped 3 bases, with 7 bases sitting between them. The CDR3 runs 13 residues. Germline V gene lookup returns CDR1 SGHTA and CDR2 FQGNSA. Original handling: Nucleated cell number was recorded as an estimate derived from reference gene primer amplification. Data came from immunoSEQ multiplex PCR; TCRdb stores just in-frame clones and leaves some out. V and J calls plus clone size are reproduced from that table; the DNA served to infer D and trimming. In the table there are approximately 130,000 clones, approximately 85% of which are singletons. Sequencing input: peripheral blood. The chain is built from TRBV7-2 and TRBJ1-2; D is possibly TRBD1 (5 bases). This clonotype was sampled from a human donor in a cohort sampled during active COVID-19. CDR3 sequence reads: CASSLIQDYGYTF. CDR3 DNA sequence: TGTGCCAGCAGCTTAATACAGGACTATGGCTACACCTTC.